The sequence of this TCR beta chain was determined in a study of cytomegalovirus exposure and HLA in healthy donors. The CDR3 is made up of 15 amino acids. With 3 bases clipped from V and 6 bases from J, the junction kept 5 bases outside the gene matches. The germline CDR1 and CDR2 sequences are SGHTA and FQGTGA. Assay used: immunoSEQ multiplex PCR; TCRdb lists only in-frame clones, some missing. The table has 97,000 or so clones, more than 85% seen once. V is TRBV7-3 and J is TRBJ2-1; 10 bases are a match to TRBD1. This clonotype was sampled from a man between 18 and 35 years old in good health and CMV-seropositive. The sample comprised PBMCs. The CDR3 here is CASSLTGGAGNEQFF. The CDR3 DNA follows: TGTGCCAGCAGCTTGACAGGGGGCGCCGGCAATGAGCAGTTCTTC.